This is a list of T cell receptor beta chains from one sample in a study of cytotoxic CD8 clonotypes in ibrutinib-treated CLL. Repertoires were generated with immunoSEQ multiplex PCR, while TCRdb's copy carries only in-frame clones and drops some. Among about 39,000 clones listed, approximately 67% were seen once. The sequences come from PBMCs, collected at disease progression, from a patient treated with ibrutinib. These receptors were collected from a human donor with chronic lymphocytic leukemia. CDR3s include the opening cysteine and the closing phenylalanine or tryptophan.

CSVEQQGSTDTQYF	TRBV29-1	TRBJ2-3
CASSPDRGYEQYF	TRBV13	TRBJ2-7
CAWSVDSSSGEQFF	TRBV30	TRBJ2-1
CASRSPGQGAWGNQPQHF	TRBV28	TRBJ1-5
CASSSSYSISGSTDTQYF	TRBV28	TRBJ2-3
CSVESAGGSGPFF	TRBV29-1	TRBJ2-1
CAISDTGGHEQYF	TRBV10-3	TRBJ2-7
CASSQTGSSGRGEQYF	TRBV28	TRBJ2-7
CASSLRGARGYTF	TRBV27	TRBJ1-2
CASYQDYGYTF	TRBV19	TRBJ1-2
CASSSRNGYTF	TRBV7-9	TRBJ1-2
CAISESTGRANEKLFF	TRBV10-3	TRBJ1-4
CASSITGSLGAQYF	TRBV19	TRBJ2-5
CASSGAKGQAYEQYF	TRBV28	TRBJ2-7
CASSGVSYNEQFF	TRBV6-1	TRBJ2-1
CASSYVLAIRSYEQYF	TRBV6-6	TRBJ2-7
CASSEIQGAIMNTEAFF	TRBV6-1	TRBJ1-1
CASSPGVYEQYF	TRBV18	TRBJ2-7
CASSNSDRGGTEAFF	TRBV21-1	TRBJ1-1
CASRSASERRFTDTQYF	TRBV6-7	TRBJ2-3
CASSLTSGGLKETQYF	TRBV6-6	TRBJ2-5
CASSATRGEAFF	TRBV19	TRBJ1-1
CATSRDKSGTDEAFF	TRBV15	TRBJ1-1
CASRLDRGDTQYF	TRBV6-5	TRBJ2-3
CATSSEPGQPISSGNTIYF	TRBV15	TRBJ1-3
CAWSVLGQGAYEQYF	TRBV30	TRBJ2-7
CASSLVVGRTNTGELFF	TRBV5-1	TRBJ2-2
CASSLVTGARGQPQHF	TRBV11-2	TRBJ1-5
CASSFGTGINEKLFF	TRBV11-2	TRBJ1-4
CASSPDTYYGYTF	TRBV9	TRBJ1-2
CASGLSWTSYEQYF	TRBV12-5	TRBJ2-7
CASSFNNEQYF	TRBV7-9	TRBJ2-7
CASLIRQGGTGELFF	TRBV27	TRBJ2-2
CASSGGAVNEQFF	TRBV11-3	TRBJ2-1
CASSLSEEVWSSYNEQFF	TRBV11-3	TRBJ2-1
CASSVAPRTEAFF	TRBV9	TRBJ1-1
CASSYGQGWVYNEQFF	TRBV6-6	TRBJ2-1
CATAGGYMSTDTQYF	TRBV6-1	TRBJ2-3
CASSVGAGGPVDEQFF	TRBV9	TRBJ2-1
CASSQVASPPYNEQFF	TRBV14	TRBJ2-1
CASRGTSGITYNEQFF	TRBV5-1	TRBJ2-1
CATYAGSSGNTIYF	TRBV28	TRBJ1-3
CASSPPGGQPQHF	TRBV7-9	TRBJ1-5
CASSFDRGRTGELFF	TRBV5-4	TRBJ2-2
CASSIALLDEQFF	TRBV7-9	TRBJ2-1
CASQGQGGFNEQFF	TRBV19	TRBJ2-1
CASSALLRNSPLHF	TRBV7-3	TRBJ1-6
CASSIESTGELFF	TRBV6-5	TRBJ2-2
CASSEVGSGRGETQYF	TRBV25-1	TRBJ2-5
CASRAAGGSYEQYF	TRBV7-2	TRBJ2-7
CASSLASGTYEQYF	TRBV11-2	TRBJ2-7